The clone carrying this T cell receptor (beta chain) was seen a few times. Its antigen remains unidentified. Germline V gene sequence: CDR1 SGHKS, CDR2 YYEKEE (reference sequence). The CDR3 runs 13 residues. Healthy Caucasians from Russia aged roughly 6 to 90 served as donors. This sample is drawn from a study of blood T cells in healthy people across ages. General study results and limits: Naive CD4+ cell counts and diversity both ran higher in long-lived than in aged donors.

Primed by a sample-barcoded 5' primer and a J-beta primer mix, a second PCR proceeded for 7 to 11 cycles. TCRdb independently ran MiXCR on the 5' RACE reads; one entry per CDR3 protein. Of about 780,000 distinct CDR3 sequences in the sample, approximately 24% were seen once. Another study also made use of these data, one on T cells of mothers and their children.

The sequenced sample was blood. The clonotype comes from a boy aged 10-17 years in good health. This chain links TRBV5-5 with TRBJ2-5; no reliable D call. The end of the DNA fits TRBJ2-7 better, so the J call may be wrong. CDR3 nucleotide sequence: TGTGCCAGCAGCTTGGTCTACATATACGAGCAGTACTTC. This encodes CASSLVYIYEQYF.